The entry below describes one TCR beta chain. The data were taken from a study of blood T cell repertoires in COVID-19. Study in general: Sites in the United States, Italy and Spain provided acute and convalescent COVID-19 samples.

Sequenced by immunoSEQ multiplex PCR; TCRdb stores in-frame clones only, minus some. The repertoire holds some 170,000 clones, with roughly four fifths as singletons. The CDR3 spans 14 residues. CDR1 is LGHDT and CDR2 is YNNKEL in the germline V gene (reference sequence). V dropped 0 bases and J dropped 8 bases, with 13 bases sitting between them. Sequencing input: peripheral blood. This receptor was taken from a woman older than 75 with acute or convalescent COVID-19. V gene TRBV3-1 (or the pseudogene TRBV3-2) combines with J gene TRBJ1-2; weak D call: TRBD1 (6 bases). CDR3 coding DNA: TGTGCCAGCAGCCAAGATTTGCAGGGGCAAGGCTACACCTTC. It is translated as CASSQDLQGQGYTF.